This T cell receptor (beta chain) derives from a study of response to subunit inactivated influenza vaccine (dated by TCRdb to 2017 to 2018). Concerning the study at large: Deep quantitative T cell receptor repertoire profiling was used in the study to track responses to a trivalent subunit inactivated influenza vaccine. The paper's findings and limits, for the study overall: According to the authors, only a limited number of new T cells may be recruited by each seasonal influenza vaccination.

Libraries were built with RT-PCR. Sequencing used an Illumina HiSeq 2500. TCRdb cleaned the public reads at Q25 with fastp, built clones with MiXCR and kept in-frame beta chains. One record per CDR3 amino acid sequence lists the most common genes and DNA. This sample is represented by more than 450,000 distinct CDR3 sequences; roughly 12% of them were singletons. Of the sample, 10% to 13% is held by the ten largest clones. In the case of this clonotype: Its antigen is still unknown. Within one base of it there is no much larger clone, and no base qualities were kept.

Based on the germline V gene (reference sequence), the CDR1 and CDR2 sequences are DFQATT and SNEGSKA. Spanning cysteine to phenylalanine, the CDR3 consists of 16 amino acids. Of all the DNA, just the CDR3 is kept, 48 bases in frame from base 1. V trim: 0 bases; J trim: 3 bases; unmatched bases: 5. The sample consisted of PBMCs from blood, taken on the day of vaccination. This TCR came from a man between 45 and 60 years old who received an inactivated influenza vaccine. Donor details come from another sample of the same person, matched by shared clones. The chain joins TRBV20-1 to TRBJ2-1; 10 junctional bases match TRBD2. The nucleotide sequence is given as TGCAGTGCTAGAGATGGTAGCGGGAGGTTCTACAATGAGCAGTTCTTC. This encodes CSARDGSGRFYNEQFF.